The rows below give T cell receptor beta chains drawn from one sample of a study of blood T cell repertoires in COVID-19. Profiling relied on immunoSEQ multiplex PCR, and the TCRdb table lists in-frame clones only, not all of them. The sample records approximately 200,000 clones, 85% being singletons. Sequencing input: PBMCs or T cells enriched from blood (not recorded which). The receptor set was obtained from a man aged 35-49 years who had recovered from COVID-19. CDR3s include the opening cysteine and the closing phenylalanine or tryptophan. The D gene is left open where the match is weak. Size is stated for part of the rows, as once, few or many counts, or as a class when the clone is expanded.

V gene	J gene	clone size	D gene	CDR3 protein	CDR3 DNA
TRBV5-1	TRBJ2-3	NA	TRBD2	CASRYLAGVTDTQYF	TGCGCCAGCAGGTATCTAGCGGGGGTCACAGATACGCAGTATTTT
TRBV29-1	TRBJ2-2	NA	NA	CSGRGTGELFF	TGCAGCGGGCGGGGCACCGGGGAGCTGTTTTTT
TRBV3-1/TRBV3-2	TRBJ1-3	NA	NA	CASSQDAGAGNTIYF	TGTGCCAGCAGCCAAGATGCAGGTGCTGGAAACACCATATATTTT
TRBV19	TRBJ2-7	once	NA	CASSIAGQRYEQYF	TGTGCCAGTAGTATCGCTGGACAGCGCTACGAGCAGTACTTC
TRBV7-2	TRBJ2-7	once	TRBD2	CASLAGGTYEQYF	TGTGCCAGCCTAGCGGGAGGTACCTACGAGCAGTACTTC
TRBV7-8	TRBJ2-7	NA	NA	CASSLDFSYEQYF	TGTGCCAGCAGCTTAGACTTCTCCTACGAGCAGTACTTC
TRBV4-2	TRBJ1-1	NA	TRBD1	CASSQVDRVDTEAFF	TGTGCCAGCAGCCAAGTCGACAGGGTAGACACTGAAGCTTTCTTT
TRBV5-8	TRBJ1-4	NA	TRBD1	CASSSEGQGNEKLFF	TGTGCCAGCAGCTCGGAGGGACAGGGAAATGAAAAACTGTTTTTT
TRBV18	TRBJ1-3	NA	TRBD1	CASSPGQVSGNTIYF	TGTGCCAGCTCACCCGGACAGGTCTCTGGAAACACCATATATTTT
TRBV28	TRBJ2-7	NA	TRBD2	CASRTRLAGGPVEQYF	TGTGCCAGCAGGACACGACTAGCGGGAGGGCCAGTCGAGCAGTACTTC
TRBV12-3/TRBV12-4	TRBJ1-2	NA	TRBD1	CASRDRESYTF	TGTGCCAGCAGAGACAGGGAAAGCTACACCTTC
TRBV2	TRBJ2-7	NA	NA	CASSEFSSYEQYF	TGTGCCAGCAGTGAGTTCAGCTCCTACGAGCAGTACTTC
TRBV30	TRBJ1-1	NA	NA	CAWGSSYTEAFF	TGTGCCTGGGGTAGTAGTTACACTGAAGCTTTCTTT
TRBV5-1	TRBJ2-7	few	NA	CASSLAGRQREQYF	TGCGCCAGCAGCTTGGCCGGTCGACAGCGCGAGCAGTACTTC
TRBV5-5	TRBJ2-3	NA	TRBD2	CASSPGLAPDTQYF	TGTGCCAGCAGCCCGGGACTAGCGCCAGATACGCAGTATTTT
TRBV6-6	TRBJ1-4	NA	NA	CASSYFDSNEKLFF	TGTGCCAGCAGTTACTTCGACAGTAATGAAAAACTGTTTTTT
TRBV30	TRBJ2-7	NA	TRBD1	CAWSNDRVGEQYF	TGTGCCTGGAGTAACGACAGGGTAGGCGAGCAGTACTTC
TRBV30	TRBJ1-5	NA	NA	CAWSREEQPQHF	TGTGCCTGGAGCAGGGAAGAACAGCCCCAGCATTTT
TRBV10-3	TRBJ2-2	NA	NA	CAIQKARTLNTGELFF	TGTGCCATCCAAAAAGCCAGGACACTAAACACCGGGGAGCTGTTTTTT
TRBV7-3	TRBJ2-1	few	NA	CASSSGVNTEQFF	TGTGCCAGCAGCTCGGGAGTCAACACGGAGCAGTTCTTC
TRBV18	TRBJ1-1	NA	TRBD1	CASSRTGVEAFF	TGTGCCAGCTCACGGACAGGGGTTGAAGCTTTCTTT
TRBV4-1	TRBJ1-1	once	NA	CASSQGGGGGAEAFF	TGCGCCAGCAGCCAAGGCGGGGGTGGGGGCGCTGAAGCTTTCTTT
TRBV15	TRBJ2-7	NA	NA	CATSGGGPTYEQYF	TGTGCCACCTCAGGTGGCGGGCCCACCTACGAGCAGTACTTC
TRBV19	TRBJ1-1	once	TRBD1	CATRTLGTGRLTEAFF	TGTGCCACGAGGACCCTCGGGACAGGTCGTCTGACTGAAGCTTTCTTT
TRBV28	TRBJ2-7	NA	NA	CASNSRAYEQYF	TGTGCCAGCAACTCGCGGGCCTACGAGCAGTACTTC
TRBV28	TRBJ1-4	NA	NA	CASSSSTATNEKLFF	NA
TRBV27	TRBJ1-2	NA	NA	CASSLSVGYYGYTF	TGTGCCAGCAGTTTATCGGTCGGTTACTATGGCTACACCTTC
TRBV2	TRBJ2-5	NA	NA	CASSPEGYETQYF	TGTGCCAGCAGTCCGGAGGGTTATGAGACCCAGTACTTC
TRBV3-1/TRBV3-2	TRBJ2-2	NA	NA	CASSQTGGAWNTGELFF	TGTGCCAGCAGCCAAACAGGTGGGGCGTGGAACACCGGGGAGCTGTTTTTT
TRBV19	TRBJ2-7	NA	TRBD1	CASSGTGASYEQYF	TGTGCCAGTAGTGGGACAGGGGCGTCCTACGAGCAGTACTTC
TRBV6-2/TRBV6-3	TRBJ2-2	NA	TRBD2	CASSTGGASGELFF	TGTGCCAGCAGTACGGGGGGGGCGTCCGGGGAGCTGTTTTTT
TRBV29-1	TRBJ2-2	NA	TRBD2	CSVEDSGLATGELFF	TGCAGCGTTGAAGACTCGGGACTAGCCACCGGGGAGCTGTTTTTT
TRBV10-3	TRBJ2-1	NA	NA	CATGEVRGSNEQFF	TGTGCCACCGGGGAAGTCCGGGGTAGCAATGAGCAGTTCTTC
TRBV24-1	TRBJ2-1	NA	TRBD2	CATSEIGLAGRNEQFF	TGTGCCACCAGTGAAATAGGACTAGCGGGACGGAATGAGCAGTTCTTC
TRBV29-1	TRBJ2-7	NA	TRBD2	CSVQAGGEQYF	TGCAGCGTGCAGGCGGGGGGCGAGCAGTACTTC
TRBV6-5	TRBJ1-1	once	NA	CASSRGGNTEAFF	TGTGCCAGCTCCCGGGGGGGGAACACTGAAGCTTTCTTT
TRBV6-5	TRBJ2-7	NA	TRBD2	CASGGSGEQYF	TGTGCCAGCGGCGGGAGTGGCGAGCAGTACTTC
TRBV28	TRBJ1-5	few	NA	CASSLDSNQPQHF	TGTGCCAGCAGTTTAGACAGTAATCAGCCCCAGCATTTT
TRBV6-2/TRBV6-3	TRBJ2-7	few	TRBD1	CASSYETGAYEQYF	TGTGCCAGCAGTTACGAAACAGGGGCCTACGAGCAGTACTTC
TRBV28	TRBJ2-7	NA	NA	CASGPPSEQYF	TGTGCCAGCGGCCCTCCTTCCGAGCAGTACTTC
TRBV29-1	TRBJ1-2	NA	NA	CSVVPYDWGYTF	TGCAGCGTTGTACCCTACGATTGGGGCTACACCTTC
TRBV20-1	TRBJ1-2	few	NA	CSASLGDRRYGYTF	TGCAGTGCTAGTTTAGGTGACAGGAGATATGGCTACACCTTC
TRBV27	TRBJ2-2	NA	TRBD2	CASSTAGLAANTGELFF	TGTGCCAGCAGTACGGCGGGACTAGCGGCGAACACCGGGGAGCTGTTTTTT
TRBV5-4	TRBJ1-2	NA	NA	CASSYIRGNNYGYTF	TGTGCCAGCAGCTATATTCGGGGGAATAACTATGGCTACACCTTC
TRBV29-1	TRBJ2-7	NA	TRBD1	CSVAGTAYEQYF	TGCAGCGTAGCCGGGACAGCCTACGAGCAGTACTTC
TRBV27	TRBJ1-4	NA	NA	CASSLSRANEKLFF	TGTGCCAGCAGTTTATCGAGGGCCAATGAAAAACTGTTTTTT
TRBV21-1	TRBJ2-1	NA	NA	CASSKLEASGRSSYNEQFF	TGTGCCAGCAGCAAACTGGAGGCTAGCGGAAGGAGCTCCTACAATGAGCAGTTCTTC
TRBV4-1	TRBJ2-1	NA	NA	CASKLEAGQLASYNEQFF	TGCGCCAGTAAACTCGAGGCAGGACAGCTTGCCTCCTACAATGAGCAGTTCTTC
TRBV7-9	TRBJ2-5	NA	TRBD2	CASSPTSGRRQETQYF	TGTGCCAGCAGCCCCACTAGCGGGAGAAGACAAGAGACCCAGTACTTC
TRBV4-3	TRBJ2-1	NA	TRBD2	CASSQLADSYNEQFF	TGCGCCAGCAGCCAACTAGCGGACTCCTACAATGAGCAGTTCTTC
TRBV28	TRBJ1-2	NA	NA	CASSLKKNTNYGYTF	TGTGCCAGCAGTCTAAAGAAAAATACTAACTATGGCTACACCTTC
TRBV28	TRBJ1-4	NA	NA	CASKRGGATNEKLFF	TGTGCCAGCAAACGGGGCGGGGCAACTAATGAAAAACTGTTTTTT
TRBV5-6	TRBJ2-7	once	NA	CATAPRRASYEQYF	TGTGCCACCGCCCCCCGGCGGGCCTCCTACGAGCAGTACTTC
TRBV5-1	TRBJ1-5	NA	NA	CASSLGTGTHQPQHF	TGCGCCAGCAGCTTGGGGACCGGGACACATCAGCCCCAGCATTTT
TRBV11-2	TRBJ2-1	NA	TRBD2	CASSLVLAGANEQFF	TGTGCCAGCAGCTTAGTACTAGCGGGAGCCAATGAGCAGTTCTTC
TRBV11-2	TRBJ2-1	NA	TRBD1	CASSFDRGRSEQFF	TGTGCCAGCAGCTTCGACAGGGGGAGGAGTGAGCAGTTCTTC
TRBV12-5	TRBJ2-7	NA	NA	CASGLVLGLNYEQYF	TGTGCTAGTGGTTTGGTACTAGGACTAAACTACGAGCAGTACTTC
TRBV24-1	TRBJ2-5	NA	TRBD1	CATSDRGRSGDQETQYF	TGTGCCACCAGTGACAGGGGGCGGTCGGGAGATCAAGAGACCCAGTACTTC
TRBV7-9	TRBJ2-2	NA	TRBD2	CASHRGTSGINTGELFF	TGTGCCTCCCATCGGGGGACTAGCGGGATTAACACCGGGGAGCTGTTTTTT
TRBV7-9	TRBJ2-1	NA	TRBD2	CASKNLAQGWREVDNEQFF	TGTGCCAGCAAAAATCTCGCCCAAGGCTGGCGGGAGGTCGACAATGAGCAGTTCTTC